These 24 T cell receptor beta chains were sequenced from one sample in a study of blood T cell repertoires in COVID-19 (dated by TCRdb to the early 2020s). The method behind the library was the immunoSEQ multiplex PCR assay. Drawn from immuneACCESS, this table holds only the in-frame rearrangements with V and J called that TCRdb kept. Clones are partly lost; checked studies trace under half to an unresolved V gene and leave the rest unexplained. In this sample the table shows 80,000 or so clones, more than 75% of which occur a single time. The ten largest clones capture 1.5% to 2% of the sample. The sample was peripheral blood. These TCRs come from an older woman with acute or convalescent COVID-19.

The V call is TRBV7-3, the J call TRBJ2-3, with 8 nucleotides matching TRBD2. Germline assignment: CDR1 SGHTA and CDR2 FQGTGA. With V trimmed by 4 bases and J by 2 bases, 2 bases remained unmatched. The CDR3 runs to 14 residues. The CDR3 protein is CASSSSGHTDTQYF. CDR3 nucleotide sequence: TGTGCCAGCAGCTCTAGCGGGCACACAGATACGCAGTATTTT.

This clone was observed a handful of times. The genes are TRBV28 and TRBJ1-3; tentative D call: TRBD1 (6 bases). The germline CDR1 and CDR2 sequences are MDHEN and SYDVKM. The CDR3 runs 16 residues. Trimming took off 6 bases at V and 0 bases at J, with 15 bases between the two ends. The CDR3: CASSSGTPSSGNTIYF. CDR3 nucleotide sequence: TGTGCCAGCAGCTCCGGGACACCATCCTCTGGAAACACCATATATTTT.

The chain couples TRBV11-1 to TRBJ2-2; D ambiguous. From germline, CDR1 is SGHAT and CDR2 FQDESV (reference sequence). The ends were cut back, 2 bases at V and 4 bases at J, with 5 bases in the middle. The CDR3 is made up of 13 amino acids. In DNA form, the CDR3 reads TGTGCCAGCAGCTTAACGGGCACCGGGGAGCTGTTTTTT. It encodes CASSLTGTGELFF.

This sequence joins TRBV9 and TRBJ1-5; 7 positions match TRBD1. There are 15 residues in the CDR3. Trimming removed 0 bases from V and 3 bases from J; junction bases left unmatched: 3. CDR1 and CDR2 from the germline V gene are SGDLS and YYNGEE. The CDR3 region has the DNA TGTGCCAGCAGCGTAGAGGGACAGCTCAATCAGCCCCAGCATTTT. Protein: CASSVEGQLNQPQHF. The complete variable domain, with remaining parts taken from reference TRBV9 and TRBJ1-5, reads DSGVTQTPKHLITATGQRVTLRCSPRSGDLSVYWYQQSLDQGLQFLIQYYNGEERAKGNILERFSAQQFPDLHSELNLSSLELGDSALYFCASSVEGQLNQPQHFGDGTRLSIL.

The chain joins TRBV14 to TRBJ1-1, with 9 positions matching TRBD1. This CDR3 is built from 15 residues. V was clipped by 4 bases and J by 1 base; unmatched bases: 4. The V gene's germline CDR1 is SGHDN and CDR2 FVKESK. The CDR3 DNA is TGTGCCAGCAGCCCGACAGGGGGGGCGAACACTGAAGCTTTCTTT. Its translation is CASSPTGGANTEAFF.

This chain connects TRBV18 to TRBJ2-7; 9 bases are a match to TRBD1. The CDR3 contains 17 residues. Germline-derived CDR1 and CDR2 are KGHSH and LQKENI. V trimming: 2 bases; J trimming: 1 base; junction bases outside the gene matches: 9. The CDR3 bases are TGTGCCAGCTCACCAAGGGGGACAGGGATTCTATCCTACGAGCAGTACTTC. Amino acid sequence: CASSPRGTGILSYEQYF.

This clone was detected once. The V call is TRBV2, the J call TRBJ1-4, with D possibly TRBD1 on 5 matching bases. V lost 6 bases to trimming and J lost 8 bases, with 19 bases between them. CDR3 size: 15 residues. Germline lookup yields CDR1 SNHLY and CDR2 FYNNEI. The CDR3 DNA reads TGTGCCAGCAGCGCAAAGGGTTCCCGGGGGGAAAAACTGTTTTTT. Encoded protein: CASSAKGSRGEKLFF.

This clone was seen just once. The CDR3 sequence is CASSLGGAPPIHEQYF. CDR3 nucleotides: TGTGCCAGCAGTCTCGGGGGAGCGCCTCCTATCCACGAGCAGTACTTC. The V call is TRBV28, the J call TRBJ2-7; tentatively, D is TRBD2 (6 bases). Germline V gene data show CDR1 as MDHEN and CDR2 as SYDVKM. V was pared by 5 bases and J by 5 bases, with 22 bases between. The CDR3 loop spans 16 amino acids.

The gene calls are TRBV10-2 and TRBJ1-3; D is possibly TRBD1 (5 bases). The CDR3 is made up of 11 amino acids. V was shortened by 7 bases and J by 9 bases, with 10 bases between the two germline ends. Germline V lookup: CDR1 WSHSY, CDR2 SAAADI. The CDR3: CASNAGTTIYF. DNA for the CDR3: TGCGCCAGCAATGCGGGGACCACCATATATTTT.

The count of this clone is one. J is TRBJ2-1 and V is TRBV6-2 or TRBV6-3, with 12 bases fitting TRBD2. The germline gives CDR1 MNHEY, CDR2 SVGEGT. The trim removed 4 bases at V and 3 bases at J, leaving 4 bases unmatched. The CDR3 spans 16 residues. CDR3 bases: TGTGCCAGCAGTTCCGCACTAGCGGGGGGCTACAATGAGCAGTTCTTC. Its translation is CASSSALAGGYNEQFF.

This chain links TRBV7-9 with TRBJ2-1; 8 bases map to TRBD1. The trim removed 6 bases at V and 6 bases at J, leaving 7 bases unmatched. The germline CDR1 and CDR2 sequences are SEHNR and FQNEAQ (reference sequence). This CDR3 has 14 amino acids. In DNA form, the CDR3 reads TGTGCCAGCAGTTCGACAGGGGTACTCAATGAGCAGTTCTTC. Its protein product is CASSSTGVLNEQFF.

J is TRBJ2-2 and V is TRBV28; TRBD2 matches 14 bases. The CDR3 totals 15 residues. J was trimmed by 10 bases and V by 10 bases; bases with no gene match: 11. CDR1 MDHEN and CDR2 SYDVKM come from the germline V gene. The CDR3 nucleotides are TGTGCCACCGCGCCGGGACTAGCGGGAGCTATGGAGCTGTTTTTT. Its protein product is CATAPGLAGAMELFF. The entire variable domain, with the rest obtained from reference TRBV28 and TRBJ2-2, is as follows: DVKVTQSSRYLVKRTGEKVFLECVQDMDHENMFWYRQDPGLGLRLIYFSYDVKMKEKGDIPEGYSVSREKKERFSLILESASTNQTSMYLCATAPGLAGAMELFFGEGSRLTVL.

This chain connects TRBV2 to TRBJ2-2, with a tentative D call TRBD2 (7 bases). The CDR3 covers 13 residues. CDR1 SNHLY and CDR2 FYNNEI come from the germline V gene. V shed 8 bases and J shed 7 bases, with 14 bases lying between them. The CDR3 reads CASQGGGGGELFF. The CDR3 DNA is TGTGCCAGCCAGGGAGGGGGTGGCGGGGAGCTGTTTTTT.

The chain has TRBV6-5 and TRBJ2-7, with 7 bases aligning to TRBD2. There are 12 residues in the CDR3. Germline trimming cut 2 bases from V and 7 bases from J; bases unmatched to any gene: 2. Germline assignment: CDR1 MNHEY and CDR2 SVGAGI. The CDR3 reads CASSYVGGEQYF. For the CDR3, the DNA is TGTGCCAGCAGTTACGTGGGGGGGGAGCAGTACTTC.

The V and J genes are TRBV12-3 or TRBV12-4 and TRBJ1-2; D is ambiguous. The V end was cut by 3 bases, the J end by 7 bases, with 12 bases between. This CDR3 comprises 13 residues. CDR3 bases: TGTGCCAGCAGTTTCGGCGGTGATTTTGGCTACACCTTC. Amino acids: CASSFGGDFGYTF.

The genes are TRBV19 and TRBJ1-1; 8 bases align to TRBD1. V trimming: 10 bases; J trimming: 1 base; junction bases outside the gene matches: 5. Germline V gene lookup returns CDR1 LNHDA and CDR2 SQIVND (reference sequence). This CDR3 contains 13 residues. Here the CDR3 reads CATRGQGNTEAFF. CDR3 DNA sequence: TGTGCCACCAGAGGACAGGGGAACACTGAAGCTTTCTTT.

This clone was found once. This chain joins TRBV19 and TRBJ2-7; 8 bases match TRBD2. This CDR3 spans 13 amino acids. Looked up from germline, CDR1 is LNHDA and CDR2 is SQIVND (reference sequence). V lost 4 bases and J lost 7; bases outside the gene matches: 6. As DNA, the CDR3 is TGTGCCAGTAGTACCAGCGGGAGCGGTGAGCAGTACTTC. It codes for CASSTSGSGEQYF.

The CDR3 nucleotides read TGTGCCAGCAGTCTGTTCAGGGGGGAGTGGGGCACTGAAGCTTTCTTT. Translating gives CASSLFRGEWGTEAFF. The genes are TRBV5-6 and TRBJ1-1, with 7 bases that match TRBD1. Germline loops: CDR1 SGHDT, CDR2 YYEEEE. J was trimmed by 4 bases and V by 5 bases; bases with no gene match: 14. This CDR3 is 16 amino acids long.

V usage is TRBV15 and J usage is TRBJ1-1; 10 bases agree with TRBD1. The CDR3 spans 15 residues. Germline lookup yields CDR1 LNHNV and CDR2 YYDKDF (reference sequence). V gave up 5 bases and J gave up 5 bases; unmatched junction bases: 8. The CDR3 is CATSGRQGAWTEAFF. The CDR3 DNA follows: TGTGCCACCAGCGGTCGACAGGGGGCTTGGACTGAAGCTTTCTTT.

The CDR3: CSVRVSTDTQYF. The CDR3 DNA follows: TGCAGCGTCCGTGTATCCACAGATACGCAGTATTTT. V gene TRBV29-1 combines with J gene TRBJ2-3; no firm D call. Germline CDR1 and CDR2: SQVTM and ANQGSEA. Deletions cut 6 bases from V and 2 bases from J, with 9 bases between. The CDR3 has 12 residues.

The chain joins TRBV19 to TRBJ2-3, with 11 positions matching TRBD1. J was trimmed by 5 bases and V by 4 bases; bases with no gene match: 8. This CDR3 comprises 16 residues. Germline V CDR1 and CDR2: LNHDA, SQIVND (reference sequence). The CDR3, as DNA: TGTGCCAGTAGTACCCTGGACAGGGGGCGCGAAGATACGCAGTATTTT. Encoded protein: CASSTLDRGREDTQYF. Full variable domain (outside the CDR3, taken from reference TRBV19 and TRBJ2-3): DGGITQSPKYLFRKEGQNVTLSCEQNLNHDAMYWYRQDPGQGLRLIYYSQIVNDFQKGDIAEGYSVSREKKESFPLTVTSAQKNPTAFYLCASSTLDRGREDTQYFGPGTRLTVL.

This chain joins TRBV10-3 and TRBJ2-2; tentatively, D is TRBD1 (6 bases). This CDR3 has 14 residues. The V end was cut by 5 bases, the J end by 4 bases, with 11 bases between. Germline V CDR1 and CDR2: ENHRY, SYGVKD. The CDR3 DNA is TGTGCCATCAGTCAGGGGTCGGTCACCGGGGAGCTGTTTTTT. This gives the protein CAISQGSVTGELFF.

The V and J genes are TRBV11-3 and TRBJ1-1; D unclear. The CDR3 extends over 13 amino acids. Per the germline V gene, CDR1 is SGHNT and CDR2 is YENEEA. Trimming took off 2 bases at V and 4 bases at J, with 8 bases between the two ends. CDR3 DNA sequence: TGTGCCAGCAGCTTATACAGCACCACTGAAGCTTTCTTT. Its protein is CASSLYSTTEAFF.

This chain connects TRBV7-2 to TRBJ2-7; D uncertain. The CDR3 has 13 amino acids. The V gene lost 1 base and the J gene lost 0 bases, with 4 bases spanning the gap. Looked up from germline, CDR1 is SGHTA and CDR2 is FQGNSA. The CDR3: CASSLGHSYEQYF. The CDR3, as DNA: TGTGCCAGCAGCTTAGGACACTCCTACGAGCAGTACTTC.